This T cell receptor (beta chain) stems from a study of CD8 T cells in ankylosing spondylitis. Study findings and constraints: Ankylosing spondylitis blood appeared to be characterized by a TCR beta motif of about 8 highly homologous variants.

Only a few counts were recorded for this clonotype. Its antigen is as yet unknown. This CDR3 contains 15 residues. Germline loops: CDR1 SGHVS, CDR2 FNYEAQ. V shed 4 bases and J shed 4 bases, with 13 bases lying between them. Each CDR3 protein gets one entry after TCRdb re-called the 5' RACE reads with MiXCR. Of under 300,000 distinct CDR3 sequences in the sample, around a tenth were seen once. The TCR comes from a male donor with ankylosing spondylitis or in good health (not recorded which). This rearrangement joins TRBV7-6 to TRBJ2-2; D might be TRBD1 (6 bases). Sequencing used blood, either unsorted or a sorted T cell fraction (not recorded which). The CDR3 DNA follows: TGTGCCAGCAGCTACTCGGGCAGGGGCACCGGGGAGCTGTTTTTT. Translated, it gives CASSYSGRGTGELFF.